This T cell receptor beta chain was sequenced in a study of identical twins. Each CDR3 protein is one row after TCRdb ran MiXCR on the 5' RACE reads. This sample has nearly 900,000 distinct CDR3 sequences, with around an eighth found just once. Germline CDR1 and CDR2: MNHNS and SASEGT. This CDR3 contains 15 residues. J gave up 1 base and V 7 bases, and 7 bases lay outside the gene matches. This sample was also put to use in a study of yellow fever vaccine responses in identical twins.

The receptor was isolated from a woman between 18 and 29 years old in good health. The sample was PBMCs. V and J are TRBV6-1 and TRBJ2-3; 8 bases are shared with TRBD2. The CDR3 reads CASIPGGGRTDTQYF. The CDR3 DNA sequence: TGTGCCAGCATTCCGGGCGGGGGGCGCACAGATACGCAGTATTTT.